The 20 T cell receptor beta chains given below trace back to one sample, sequenced in a study of response to subunit inactivated influenza vaccine. Via MiXCR, TCRdb re-called the RT-PCR reads, giving one row per CDR3 protein. The sample consists of about 650,000 distinct CDR3 sequences, approximately 14% of them appearing once. Here the sequenced sample was PBMCs from blood, taken approximately 15 days before vaccination. These receptors came from a man in his fifties who received an inactivated influenza vaccine.

This clonotype has more than one count but fewer than ten. CDR3 in amino acids: CASSGAGLGYNEQFF. CDR3 nucleotide sequence: TGTGCCAGTAGTGGGGCAGGGCTGGGGTACAATGAGCAGTTCTTC. The chain combines TRBV19 with TRBJ2-1; D is possibly TRBD1 (5 bases). This CDR3 is 15 amino acids long. The germline gives CDR1 LNHDA, CDR2 SQIVND (reference sequence). V was cut by 5 bases and J by 4 bases, with 15 bases left in between. Full variable domain (rest looked up from reference TRBV19 and TRBJ2-1): DGGITQSPKYLFRKEGQNVTLSCEQNLNHDAMYWYRQDPGQGLRLIYYSQIVNDFQKGDIAEGYSVSREKKESFPLTVTSAQKNPTAFYLCASSGAGLGYNEQFFGPGTRLTVL.

This clonotype was seen a handful of times. The CDR3 DNA follows: TGCAGTGCTAGTATCCTAGCGGAATACTACGAGCAGTACTTC. Its protein is CSASILAEYYEQYF. The chain links TRBV20-1 to TRBJ2-7; 7 nucleotides line up with TRBD2. The V gene's germline CDR1 is DFQATT and CDR2 SNEGSKA (reference sequence). There are 14 residues in the CDR3. J gave up 3 bases and V 3 bases, and 8 bases lay outside the gene matches.

The V call is TRBV25-1, the J call TRBJ1-1, with 8 nucleotides matching TRBD1. The CDR3 covers 17 residues. Germline V gives CDR1 MGHDK, CDR2 SYGVNS. The ends lost 3 bases at V and 5 bases at J; junction bases unmatched: 14. For the CDR3, the DNA is TGTGCCAGCAGTGACCGACAGGGGTGGTATCGGGAAACTGAAGCTTTCTTT. Translated: CASSDRQGWYRETEAFF. Full variable domain (remainder filled in from reference TRBV25-1 and TRBJ1-1): EADIYQTPRYLVIGTGKKITLECSQTMGHDKMYWYQQDPGMELHLIHYSYGVNSTEKGDLSSESTVSRIRTEHFPLTLESARPSHTSQYLCASSDRQGWYRETEAFFGQGTRLTVV.

The chain combines TRBV28 with TRBJ2-2; no firm D call. The CDR3 length is 15 residues. Trimming took 1 base from V and 4 from J, leaving 10 bases between them. Germline V CDR1 and CDR2: MDHEN, SYDVKM. The CDR3 loop reads CASSLFPAGTGELFF. The DNA for the CDR3 is TGTGCCAGCAGTTTATTCCCCGCAGGCACCGGGGAGCTGTTTTTT.

This clonotype was detected a few times. V is TRBV28 and J is TRBJ2-2, with unresolved D. The CDR3 consists of 13 residues. V lost 9 bases and J 0 bases, leaving 8 bases between the germline ends. Germline V lookup: CDR1 MDHEN, CDR2 SYDVKM. In DNA, the CDR3 is TGTGCCAGTGCAGCCGCGAACACCGGGGAGCTGTTTTTT. As protein: CASAAANTGELFF.

V and J are TRBV5-1 and TRBJ2-3; no firm D call. CDR1 SGHRS and CDR2 YFSETQ come from the germline V gene. This CDR3 has 15 residues. Deletions cut 0 bases from V and 1 base from J, with 9 bases between. The DNA of the CDR3 is TGCGCCAGCAGCTTGGCCAGCGACCGCACAGATACGCAGTATTTT. Residues: CASSLASDRTDTQYF.

In this sample, this clonotype turned up a few times. The chain joins TRBV21-1 to TRBJ2-5; TRBD1, the table's D call, was not compared with the DNA. TRBV21-1 counts as a pseudogene. The CDR3 runs to 16 residues. Here the CDR3 reads CASSKVRGARYETQYF. The CDR3, as DNA: TGTGCCAGCAGCAAAGTCAGGGGGGCGCGATATGAGACCCAGTACTTC.

The table lists this clonotype with a few counts. This sequence joins TRBV20-1 and TRBJ2-5; 11 bases are shared with TRBD1. This CDR3 is 17 amino acids long. Germline-derived CDR1 and CDR2 are DFQATT and SNEGSKA (reference sequence). J was trimmed by 4 bases and V by 0 bases; bases with no gene match: 10. The CDR3 DNA reads TGCAGTGCTAGAGACCTCCTGGACAGGGGGCGAGGAGAGACCCAGTACTTC. It is translated as CSARDLLDRGRGETQYF.

The V gene is TRBV20-1, the J gene TRBJ2-6; the D is unclear. From germline, CDR1 is DFQATT and CDR2 SNEGSKA (reference sequence). V gave up 4 bases and J gave up 4 bases, with 17 bases separating them. The CDR3 covers 16 residues. In DNA form, the CDR3 reads TGCAGTGCTATCCCCGCCTCGGCCACCGGGGCCAACGTCCTGACTTTC. This gives the protein CSAIPASATGANVLTF.

A few counts support this clonotype. This chain links TRBV3-1 with TRBJ2-2, with 8 bases lining up with TRBD1. The V gene's germline CDR1 is LGHDT and CDR2 YNNKEL (reference sequence). The length of the CDR3 is 17 residues. With V trimmed by 3 bases and J by 1 base, 7 bases remained unmatched. The CDR3 sequence is CASSQTGALRNTGELFF. In nucleotides, the CDR3 is TGTGCCAGCAGCCAGACAGGGGCCCTTCGGAACACCGGGGAGCTGTTTTTT.

Concerning this clonotype: In this CDR3 the conserved last residue, phenylalanine or tryptophan, is missing, so a read error is likely. The chain links TRBV29-1 to TRBJ1-6; D ambiguous. Germline assignment: CDR1 SQVTM and CDR2 ANQGSEA. The CDR3 runs 14 residues. V was pared by 3 bases and J by 0 bases, with 6 bases between. CDR3 protein: CSVDWSSYNSPLHL. In nucleotides, the CDR3 is TGCAGCGTTGATTGGAGCTCCTATAATTCACCCCTCCACTTG.

The V gene is TRBV27, the J gene TRBJ2-7; TRBD1 agrees at 7 bases. V dropped 3 bases and J dropped 3; count of bases not matched to a gene: 8. CDR1 MNHEY and CDR2 SMNVEV come from the germline V gene (reference sequence). The CDR3 contains 15 residues. This chain's CDR3 is CASSFRGQSRYEQYF. For the CDR3, the DNA is TGTGCCAGCAGTTTTCGGGGACAGAGCCGCTACGAGCAGTACTTC.

In this sample, this clonotype turned up many times. The rearrangement links TRBV5-5 to TRBJ2-5, with no clear D. This CDR3 spans 13 amino acids. CDR1 SGHKS and CDR2 YYEKEE come from the germline V gene (reference sequence). V was cut by 1 base and J by 2 bases, with 6 bases left in between. CDR3 residues: CASSLSLQETQYF. The CDR3 DNA reads TGTGCCAGCAGCTTGTCCCTACAAGAGACCCAGTACTTC.

This clonotype was picked up one time. The chain recombines TRBV18 with TRBJ1-1; D not certain. Germline assignment: CDR1 KGHSH and CDR2 LQKENI. The CDR3 consists of 13 residues. Trimming took off 2 bases at V and 5 bases at J, with 9 bases between the two ends. The CDR3 nucleotides are TGTGCCAGCTCACCAGTGCGGGGAACTGAAGCTTTCTTT. Amino acids: CASSPVRGTEAFF.

This clonotype was detected only a few times. The chain employs TRBV10-3 and TRBJ2-2, with 9 nucleotides matching TRBD2. Per germline, CDR1 ENHRY and CDR2 SYGVKD. The length of the CDR3 is 15 residues. The V segment lost 8 bases and the J segment 4 bases; nucleotides outside the gene matches: 8. CDR3 in amino acids: CAIGSGRIFTGELFF. The CDR3, as DNA: TGTGCCATCGGTAGCGGGAGAATATTCACCGGGGAGCTGTTTTTT.

The CDR3 DNA reads TGTGCCATCAGTGGTTTGAGCGCGAAGCCCCAGCATTTT. Amino acid sequence: CAISGLSAKPQHF. This chain uses TRBV10-3 with TRBJ1-5; no definite D call. The CDR3 is 13 residues long. Trimming left V 4 bases short and J 8 bases short, with 12 bases between. Germline loops: CDR1 ENHRY, CDR2 SYGVKD.

The chain has TRBV2 and TRBJ2-7; D not certain. Trimming took 6 bases from V and 1 from J, leaving 7 bases between them. Germline V gene data show CDR1 as SNHLY and CDR2 as FYNNEI. The CDR3 spans 12 residues. CDR3 nucleotides: TGTGCCAGCAGGGAGATTTCCTACGAGCAGTACTTC. This codes for CASREISYEQYF.

This clonotype has a single count. The V call is TRBV6-1, the J call TRBJ1-5, with D possibly being TRBD1 (6 bases). Trimming removed 6 bases from V and 2 bases from J, with 14 bases in between. The CDR3 is 15 residues long. Germline lookup yields CDR1 MNHNS and CDR2 SASEGT. The CDR3, as DNA: TGTGCCAGCAGACCCACAGGGTTGGGCAATCAGCCCCAGCATTTT. Translating gives CASRPTGLGNQPQHF.

This clonotype was found a few times. The V gene is TRBV14, the J gene TRBJ2-1; D gene ambiguous. Germline CDR1 is SGHDN and CDR2 is FVKESK. The CDR3 loop spans 13 amino acids. Trimming pared 1 base from V and 3 bases from J, leaving 4 bases between. The CDR3 DNA is TGTGCCAGCAGCCAAGCCTTCTACAATGAGCAGTTCTTC. Protein sequence: CASSQAFYNEQFF.

This clonotype has only a few counts. This chain connects TRBV24-1 to TRBJ2-5; perhaps TRBD1 as D (6 bases). Trimming pared 4 bases from V and 5 bases from J, leaving 22 bases between. The CDR3 extends over 17 amino acids. Germline V gene sequence: CDR1 KGHDR, CDR2 SFDVKD. CDR3 amino acids: CATSDPSAGAGEETQYF. CDR3 sequence (DNA): TGTGCCACCAGTGACCCGTCCGCAGGGGCCGGTGAGGAGACCCAGTACTTC.